This T cell receptor (beta chain) appears in the sequencing data of a study of shared clonotypes between healthy human individuals. Naive-designated CD8 cells lacked CD45RO, were positively enriched for CCR7, and omitted terminally differentiated effector memory CD45RA+ cells. This CDR3 has 13 amino acids. From germline, CDR1 is SEHNR and CDR2 FQNEAQ (reference sequence). Sequenced by immunoSEQ multiplex PCR; TCRdb stores in-frame clones only, minus some. The table shows roughly 550,000 clones, with about 95% occurring only once. This receptor was obtained from a woman aged 25 to 45 in good health. The specimen was naive CD8+ T cells sorted from blood. This chain joins TRBV7-9 and TRBJ2-5; the D is unclear. The end of the DNA fits TRBJ2-7 better, so the J call may be wrong. In DNA form, the CDR3 reads TGTGCCAGCAGCTTACCGTACGGCTACGAGCAGTACTTC. This encodes CASSLPYGYEQYF.